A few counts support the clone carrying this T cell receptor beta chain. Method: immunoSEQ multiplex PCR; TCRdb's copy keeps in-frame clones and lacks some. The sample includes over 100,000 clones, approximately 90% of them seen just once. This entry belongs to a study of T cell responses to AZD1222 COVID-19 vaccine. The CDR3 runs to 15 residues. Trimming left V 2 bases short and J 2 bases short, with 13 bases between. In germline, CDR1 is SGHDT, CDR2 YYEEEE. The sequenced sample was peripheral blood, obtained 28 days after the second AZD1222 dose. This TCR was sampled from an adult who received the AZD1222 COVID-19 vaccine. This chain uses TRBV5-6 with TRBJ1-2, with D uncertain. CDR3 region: CASSFSRRTNYGYTF. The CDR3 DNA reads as TGTGCCAGCAGCTTTTCCCGGCGGACCAACTATGGCTACACCTTC.